These T cell receptor beta chains were read from a single sample in a study of identifying expanded T cells in peripheral blood. Using immunoSEQ multiplex PCR, the repertoire was profiled, and TCRdb retains in-frame clones only, with some absent. The repertoire consists of around 85,000 clones, with around 90% occurring once and the leading ten covering about 20%. The specimen was blood. These receptors all stem from a person aged 18-70 years in good health. CDR3s include the opening cysteine and the closing phenylalanine or tryptophan. D genes are given only for firm matches. Expanded clones are given a class, and other clones once, few, many or no size at all.

>TRBV25-1|-|-|14|TRBJ2-5
TGTGCCAGCACCGGGGCTGGGAGTGTGGAGACCCAGTACTTC
CASTGAGSVETQYF
>TRBV6-5|-|-|14|TRBJ1-1
TGTGCCAGCAGTAACGCTCGGGGGGCTGGAGAAGCTTTCTTT
CASSNARGAGEAFF
>TRBV15|TRBD1|-|17|TRBJ1-2
TGTGCCACCAGCAAGTTTGGGACAGGGGGCCTCGACTATGGCTACACCTTC
CATSKFGTGGLDYGYTF
>TRBV5-6|TRBD1|-|17|TRBJ1-6
TGTGCCAGCACCGGGACAGCATTTCTCACCCTTAATTCACCCCTCCACTTT
CASTGTAFLTLNSPLHF
>TRBV11-2|-|-|13|TRBJ2-7
TGTGCCAGCAGCTTGGCGGCAGCCTACGAGCAGTACTTC
CASSLAAAYEQYF
>TRBV7-2|-|-|14|TRBJ2-7
TGTGCCAGCAGCCCAGTGGGTAGTTCACCGGAGCAGTACTTC
CASSPVGSSPEQYF
>TRBV6-1|-|-|18|TRBJ2-6
TGTGCCAGCAGTGAGGCATCGGGACGGACCTCTGGGGCCAACGTCCTGACTTTC
CASSEASGRTSGANVLTF
>TRBV14|TRBD1|once|15|TRBJ1-1
TGTGCCAGCAGCCAAAGACAGGGTTCGGGTACTGAAGCTTTCTTT
CASSQRQGSGTEAFF
>TRBV2|-|-|14|TRBJ1-6
TGTGCCAGCAGTGTCGGGGAAACTAATTCACCCCTCCACTTT
CASSVGETNSPLHF
>TRBV11-3|-|once|11|TRBJ2-3
TGTGCCAGCAGCTTAGCAGATACGCAGTATTTT
CASSLADTQYF
>TRBV6-5|-|-|13|TRBJ2-7
TGTGCCAGCAGTTACTCGGAGGACTCCGAGCAGTACTTC
CASSYSEDSEQYF